These T cell receptor beta chains were read from a single sample in a study of T cells after posttransplantation cyclophosphamide. Sequenced by immunoSEQ multiplex PCR; TCRdb stores in-frame clones only, minus some. The table records fewer than 45,000 clones, around four fifths of them present only once. The specimen was CD4+ T cells sorted from blood, collected around 2,000 days after a stem cell transplant with posttransplant cyclophosphamide. The receptors were sampled from a female patient in her 40s who received an allogeneic stem cell transplant from a related donor, was CMV-positive, and had no GVHD. The graft donor may have contributed some T cells. Both conserved end residues are part of each CDR3. A D gene is named only where the DNA matches it firmly. Clone sizes are given selectively: once, few, many, or a class where the clone is expanded.

clone size: NA; J gene: TRBJ1-5; V gene: TRBV18; D gene: TRBD1; CDR3 DNA: TGTGCCAGCTCAGACCAAGGGGGCAGAAGGAATCAGCCCCAGCATTTT; CDR3 protein: CASSDQGGRRNQPQHF
clone size: NA; J gene: TRBJ1-4; V gene: TRBV4-2; D gene: TRBD1; CDR3 DNA: TGTGCCAGCAGCCTAGGCGGCGACAGGGGTAGGGAAAAACTGTTTTTT; CDR3 protein: CASSLGGDRGREKLFF
clone size: NA; J gene: TRBJ2-1; V gene: TRBV7-9; D gene: NA; CDR3 DNA: TGTGCCAGCAGTCTAGATAGTAAGAAGCAGTTCTTC; CDR3 protein: CASSLDSKKQFF
clone size: NA; J gene: TRBJ2-1; V gene: TRBV13; D gene: TRBD1; CDR3 DNA: TGTGCCAGCAGTCCGACAGGGCAGGACAATGAGCAGTTCTTC; CDR3 protein: CASSPTGQDNEQFF
clone size: NA; J gene: TRBJ2-3; V gene: TRBV2; D gene: TRBD2; CDR3 DNA: TGTGCCAGCAAGGGACTAGCGGGGTTGCCAGATACGCAGTATTTT; CDR3 protein: CASKGLAGLPDTQYF
clone size: NA; J gene: TRBJ2-3; V gene: TRBV5-4; D gene: NA; CDR3 DNA: TGTGCCAGCAGCTCCCAGGGGTCCACAGATACGCAGTATTTT; CDR3 protein: CASSSQGSTDTQYF
clone size: NA; J gene: TRBJ2-3; V gene: TRBV7-2; D gene: NA; CDR3 DNA: TGTGCCAGCAGCTTAGGACAGTCGCCCACAGATACGCAGTATTTT; CDR3 protein: CASSLGQSPTDTQYF
clone size: NA; J gene: TRBJ2-6; V gene: TRBV4-2; D gene: NA; CDR3 DNA: TGTGCCAGCAGTTCTTTGGCGGTCAGACTCTCTGGGGCCAACGTCCTGACTTTC; CDR3 protein: CASSSLAVRLSGANVLTF
clone size: NA; J gene: TRBJ2-3; V gene: TRBV7-2; D gene: TRBD2; CDR3 DNA: TGTGCCAGCAGCTTAAGTAGCGGGGCCACAGATACGCAGTATTTT; CDR3 protein: CASSLSSGATDTQYF
clone size: NA; J gene: TRBJ1-4; V gene: TRBV28; D gene: TRBD1; CDR3 DNA: TGTGCCAGCAGCTCGGAGACAGGGCTCCTTAATGAAAAACTGTTTTTT; CDR3 protein: CASSSETGLLNEKLFF
clone size: NA; J gene: TRBJ1-2; V gene: TRBV10-3; D gene: NA; CDR3 DNA: TGTGCCACGCGAGCTGGCGAGGCAAGTGGCTACACCTTC; CDR3 protein: CATRAGEASGYTF
clone size: once; J gene: TRBJ1-1; V gene: TRBV18; D gene: NA; CDR3 DNA: TGTGCCAGCTCACCACCGAGCCGACAGAACACTGAAGCTTTCTTT; CDR3 protein: CASSPPSRQNTEAFF
clone size: NA; J gene: TRBJ2-7; V gene: TRBV5-1; D gene: TRBD1; CDR3 DNA: TGCGCCAGCAGCTTATTACCAGGGGGCTCCTACGAGCAGTACTTC; CDR3 protein: CASSLLPGGSYEQYF
clone size: few; J gene: TRBJ1-1; V gene: TRBV9; D gene: TRBD1; CDR3 DNA: TGTGCCAGCAGCGTAGCGGCAGGGGGCTCTGAAGCTTTCTTT; CDR3 protein: CASSVAAGGSEAFF
clone size: NA; J gene: TRBJ1-2; V gene: TRBV4-1; D gene: TRBD1; CDR3 DNA: TGCGCCAGCAGCCAAGAGACAGGGCTCTATGGCTACACCTTC; CDR3 protein: CASSQETGLYGYTF
clone size: NA; J gene: TRBJ1-2; V gene: TRBV5-6; D gene: TRBD1; CDR3 DNA: TGTGCCAGCACCTGGGGAGGGACAGGGTATAACTATGGCTACACCTTC; CDR3 protein: CASTWGGTGYNYGYTF
clone size: NA; J gene: TRBJ2-1; V gene: TRBV4-3; D gene: NA; CDR3 DNA: TGCGCCAGCAGCCAACGCCTCGCGGGGGCCTCTTCCTACAATGAGCAGTTCTTC; CDR3 protein: CASSQRLAGASSYNEQFF
clone size: NA; J gene: TRBJ2-2; V gene: TRBV5-4; D gene: TRBD1; CDR3 DNA: TGTGCCAGCAGCCCAACAGGGGGCATAGGAGCCGGGGAGCTGTTTTTT; CDR3 protein: CASSPTGGIGAGELFF
clone size: few; J gene: TRBJ1-5; V gene: TRBV6-6; D gene: NA; CDR3 DNA: TGTGCCAGCTCCAGGGATAGCAATCAGCCCCAGCATTTT; CDR3 protein: CASSRDSNQPQHF
clone size: NA; J gene: TRBJ1-1; V gene: TRBV6-4; D gene: NA; CDR3 DNA: TGTGCCAGCAGTGCAACGGGGAACACTGAAGCTTTCTTT; CDR3 protein: CASSATGNTEAFF
clone size: NA; J gene: TRBJ1-6; V gene: TRBV28; D gene: NA; CDR3 DNA: TGTGCCAGCACCACTAGACCTTCGCCCCTCCACTTT; CDR3 protein: CASTTRPSPLHF
clone size: NA; J gene: TRBJ1-1; V gene: TRBV7-9; D gene: NA; CDR3 DNA: TGTGCCAGCAGCATAAGGGTTGTAGGGGGTACTGAAGCTTTCTTT; CDR3 protein: CASSIRVVGGTEAFF
clone size: NA; J gene: TRBJ2-3; V gene: TRBV4-2; D gene: NA; CDR3 DNA: TGTGCCAGCAGCCAAGATGGTGGCGGGGGCACAGATACGCAGTATTTT; CDR3 protein: CASSQDGGGGTDTQYF
clone size: few; J gene: TRBJ2-5; V gene: TRBV1; D gene: NA; CDR3 DNA: TGCACCAGCAGCCCACTAGCGGGTTCAGAAGAGACCCAGTACTTC; CDR3 protein: CTSSPLAGSEETQYF
clone size: NA; J gene: TRBJ2-7; V gene: TRBV2; D gene: NA; CDR3 DNA: TGTGCCATTACCTTAGAGGAGGCTTTTAGCTCCTACGAGCAGTACTTC; CDR3 protein: CAITLEEAFSSYEQYF
clone size: few; J gene: TRBJ2-5; V gene: TRBV7-6; D gene: NA; CDR3 DNA: TGTGCCAGCAGCGCCCCCAGGGGTGGATTAGAGACCCAGTACTTC; CDR3 protein: CASSAPRGGLETQYF
clone size: NA; J gene: TRBJ1-2; V gene: TRBV19; D gene: TRBD1; CDR3 DNA: TGTGCCAGTAGTATCCGGACAGGGATACATGGCTACACCTTC; CDR3 protein: CASSIRTGIHGYTF
clone size: few; J gene: TRBJ1-5; V gene: TRBV19; D gene: NA; CDR3 DNA: TGTGCCAGTTCTGAACTTGGCAATCAGCCCCAGCATTTT; CDR3 protein: CASSELGNQPQHF
clone size: NA; J gene: TRBJ1-4; V gene: TRBV28; D gene: NA; CDR3 DNA: TGTGCCAGCAGCATCCCAGGCAGGATTGAAAAACTGTTTTTT; CDR3 protein: CASSIPGRIEKLFF
clone size: NA; J gene: TRBJ1-2; V gene: TRBV11-2; D gene: NA; CDR3 DNA: TGTGCCAGCAGCTTAAACCCAGGGAACCCGATCTATGGCTACACCTTC; CDR3 protein: CASSLNPGNPIYGYTF
clone size: NA; J gene: TRBJ2-5; V gene: TRBV10-1; D gene: TRBD1; CDR3 DNA: TGCGCCAGCAAGACAGGGGATGAAGAGACCCAGTACTTC; CDR3 protein: CASKTGDEETQYF